Shown below are 18 T cell receptor beta chains from a single sample sequenced in a study of T cells in Graves' hyperthyroidism and ophthalmopathy. Amplified regions were TCR beta CDR3 sequences from RNA transcripts. HTBI primers drove first-round RT-PCR of the TCR CDR3. TCRdb re-derived calls from the multiplex PCR reads in MiXCR, one entry per CDR3 protein. The table has more than 500,000 distinct CDR3 sequences, about 16% seen once. Sequencing used blood. The receptors originated from a woman in her 30s with Graves' ophthalmopathy.

In this sample, this clonotype turned up many times. CDR3 DNA sequence: TGCAGTGCCACTTTAACCGGGACTGTGGGAGAACTGTTTTTT. Protein product: CSATLTGTVGELFF. This sequence joins TRBV20-1 and TRBJ1-4; tentative D call: TRBD1 (5 bases). The germline V and J ends were trimmed by 6 bases and 12 bases, with 23 bases remaining between them. Germline CDR1 DFQATT, CDR2 SNEGSKA (reference sequence). This CDR3 region has 14 residues.

This clonotype showed up just a few times. The genes are TRBV10-3 and TRBJ2-4; weak D call: TRBD1 (6 bases). CDR3 length: 15 residues. The germline V gene has CDR1 ENHRY and CDR2 SYGVKD. Trimming left V 2 bases short and J 6 bases short, with 14 bases between. CDR3 loop: CAISEAGRGLNIQYF. As DNA, the CDR3 is TGTGCCATCAGTGAGGCGGGCAGGGGCTTAAACATTCAGTACTTC.

This clonotype appeared many times. The chain employs TRBV28 and TRBJ2-7, with D uncertain. The germline V gene has CDR1 MDHEN and CDR2 SYDVKM. This CDR3 is built from 14 residues. Between the trimmed V and J ends, which lost 2 bases and 3 bases, there was a span of 11 bases. Here the CDR3 reads CASSLRLQNYEQYF. The CDR3 coding sequence is TGTGCCAGCAGTTTAAGGCTGCAGAACTACGAGCAGTACTTC.

This clonotype was seen repeatedly, ten times or more. V usage is TRBV3-1 and J usage is TRBJ1-2; D gene ambiguous. Trimming removed 5 bases from V and 8 bases from J, with 18 bases in between. The CDR3 length is 14 residues. Germline V gene data show CDR1 as LGHDT and CDR2 as YNNKEL (reference sequence). As DNA, the CDR3 is TGTGCCAGCAGCTATGACGTGGGCGTGGGCGGCTACACCTTC. Translation gives CASSYDVGVGGYTF.

This clonotype was picked up many times. The chain has TRBV18 and TRBJ2-3, with 11 bases lining up with TRBD2. Germline V CDR1 and CDR2: KGHSH, LQKENI. V shed 10 bases and J 6 bases; nucleotides not matched to a gene: 12. The CDR3 loop spans 15 amino acids. For the CDR3, the DNA is TGTGCCACCGTCTTAGCGGGAGGGCCGTCGGATACGCAGTATTTT. This sequence encodes CATVLAGGPSDTQYF.

Ten or more counts support this clonotype. The V gene is TRBV28, the J gene TRBJ2-7; weak D call: TRBD1 (5 bases). Deletions cut 3 bases from V and 0 bases from J, with 15 bases between. Germline CDR1 and CDR2: MDHEN and SYDVKM. The length of the CDR3 is 16 residues. CDR3 in DNA: TGTGCCAGCAGTTTTTTCCGAGACAGCTTCTCCTACGAGCAGTACTTC. Protein product: CASSFFRDSFSYEQYF. The variable domain in full, completed from reference TRBV28 and TRBJ2-7, reads DVKVTQSSRYLVKRTGEKVFLECVQDMDHENMFWYRQDPGLGLRLIYFSYDVKMKEKGDIPEGYSVSREKKERFSLILESASTNQTSMYLCASSFFRDSFSYEQYFGPGTRLTVT.

This clonotype was counted at least ten times. The chain links TRBV2 to TRBJ2-7, with D unclear. Germline V gives CDR1 SNHLY, CDR2 FYNNEI. V lost 10 bases to trimming and J lost 2 bases, with 9 bases between them. This CDR3 has 11 amino acids. The CDR3 DNA sequence: TGTGCCACCTCACAGACCTACGAGCAGTACTTC. It specifies CATSQTYEQYF.

This clonotype was seen only a few times. The CDR3 DNA follows: TGTGCCAGCAGCTCCGGGCCCCTCTCCGGCACCGGGGAGCTGTTTTTT. Its protein is CASSSGPLSGTGELFF. This chain links TRBV7-2 with TRBJ2-2; no firm D call. The germline V and J ends were trimmed by 4 bases and 4 bases, with 16 bases remaining between them. The CDR3 totals 16 residues. Germline V gene data show CDR1 as SGHTA and CDR2 as FQGNSA.

The rearrangement uses TRBV7-8 and TRBJ1-6; unclear D gene. V was trimmed by 1 base and J by 7 bases, leaving 14 bases between them. This CDR3 is built from 16 residues. The germline CDR1 and CDR2 sequences are SGHVS and FQNEAQ. The CDR3, as DNA: TGTGCCAGCAGCTTAGGCCCCGTTAGTGGGAATTCACCCCTCCACTTT. This gives the protein CASSLGPVSGNSPLHF.

This clonotype was detected ten times or more. The chain recombines TRBV12-3 or TRBV12-4 with TRBJ2-3; D not resolved. Trimming took 5 bases from V and 2 from J, leaving 11 bases between them. The CDR3 has 14 amino acids. The CDR3 DNA sequence: TGTGCCAGCAGTCCGACCCAGCCCACAGATACGCAGTATTTT. Amino acids: CASSPTQPTDTQYF.

J is TRBJ2-7 and V is TRBV5-1; 7 bases fit TRBD1. The CDR3 consists of 14 residues. J was trimmed by 1 base and V by 0 bases; bases with no gene match: 1. Germline V lookup: CDR1 SGHRS, CDR2 YFSETQ. The CDR3 coding sequence is TGCGCCAGCAGCTTGGAGGGACAGTCCTACGAGCAGTACTTC. Translated, it gives CASSLEGQSYEQYF.

This clonotype has just one count. V usage is TRBV6-1 and J usage is TRBJ1-2; a possible D gene is TRBD1 (5 bases). V lost 6 bases to trimming and J lost 2 bases, with 10 bases between them. Looked up from germline, CDR1 is MNHNS and CDR2 is SASEGT. The CDR3 length is 13 residues. The CDR3 DNA reads as TGTGCCAGCAGGATCGACAGAAACTATGGCTACACCTTC. It encodes CASRIDRNYGYTF.

This clonotype came up many times. This chain connects TRBV11-2 to TRBJ2-5; 7 bases line up with TRBD2. The CDR3 is 16 amino acids. Germline V CDR1 and CDR2: SGHAT, FQNNGV. V lost 5 bases and J lost 2; bases outside the gene matches: 11. CDR3 bases: TGTGCCAGCAGCGCGGGGACTAAACTTGTTCAAGAGACCCAGTACTTC. Its translation is CASSAGTKLVQETQYF.

This clonotype was seen ten or more times. The rearrangement uses TRBV12-3 or TRBV12-4 and TRBJ2-7, with D maybe TRBD2 (5 bases). Trimming took off 6 bases at V and 7 bases at J, with 22 bases between the two ends. CDR3 length equals 15 residues. CDR3 amino acids: CASRGSGGGRLEQYF. The CDR3 bases are TGTGCCAGCAGGGGGTCTGGAGGAGGTCGGCTGGAGCAGTACTTC.

The DNA for the CDR3 is TGTGCCAGCAGTGAGTCTGAAGCTTTCTTT. It codes for CASSESEAFF. The rearrangement links TRBV2 to TRBJ1-1; D call uncertain. The V gene's germline CDR1 is SNHLY and CDR2 FYNNEI. The CDR3 runs to 10 residues. The V and J ends lost 3 bases and 6 bases respectively, with 2 bases between them.

This clonotype appeared a few times. The chain uses TRBV7-9 and TRBJ1-2; D ambiguous. Trimming took 1 base from V and 2 from J, leaving 11 bases between them. The V gene's germline CDR1 is SEHNR and CDR2 FQNEAQ (reference sequence). The CDR3 has 15 residues. The CDR3 sequence: CASSLVLIYNYGYTF. The CDR3 DNA is TGTGCCAGCAGCTTAGTGCTCATTTACAACTATGGCTACACCTTC.

The rearrangement uses TRBV7-3 and TRBJ2-3; 12 nucleotides agree with TRBD2. CDR3 length: 15 amino acids. Germline CDR1 SGHTA, CDR2 FQGTGA. The V segment lost 4 bases and the J segment 5 bases; nucleotides outside the gene matches: 4. Here the CDR3 DNA reads TGTGCCAGCAGCTCGACTAGCGGGAGCGTAGATACGCAGTATTTT. Protein product: CASSSTSGSVDTQYF.

This clonotype was seen once. V gene TRBV4-3 combines with J gene TRBJ2-7; D gene unclear. With 0 bases removed from V and 0 bases from J, the gap between germline ends came to 12 bases. This CDR3 spans 16 amino acids. CDR1 is LGHNA and CDR2 is YSLEER in the germline V gene. In DNA form, the CDR3 reads TGCGCCAGCAGCCAAGACGTCGGCGCTAGCTCCTACGAGCAGTACTTC. As protein: CASSQDVGASSYEQYF.